One sample yielded the 25 T cell receptor beta chains listed below, sequenced in a study of shared clonotypes between healthy human individuals. Libraries were prepared by immunoSEQ multiplex PCR; TCRdb keeps only in-frame clonotypes and omits some of them. This sample has around 510,000 clones, with around three quarters found just once. Sequencing was carried out using PBMCs. The source is a woman aged 40 to 50 in good health. Some clones in this sample may be carry-over from other donors' samples.

This clone has a single count. The gene calls are TRBV2 and TRBJ2-1, with D perhaps being TRBD1 or TRBD2 (5 bases each). The germline V and J ends were trimmed by 2 bases and 8 bases, with 16 bases remaining between them. The germline CDR1 and CDR2 sequences are SNHLY and FYNNEI. CDR3 length: 15 amino acids. The CDR3 spells CASSENPGRSDEQFF. CDR3 DNA: TGTGCCAGCAGTGAAAACCCGGGGCGGAGCGATGAGCAGTTCTTC.

This clone was detected once. A far larger clone is one nucleotide away, so this likely arose from a read error. The gene calls are TRBV30 and TRBJ2-6; weak D call: TRBD1 (5 bases). CDR3 size: 18 residues. Per germline, CDR1 GTSNPN and CDR2 SVGIG (reference sequence). CDR3 region: CAWSVDQGSYSRANVLTF. DNA of the CDR3: TGTGCCTGGAGTGTAGACCAGGGTTCATACTCTAGGGCCAACGTCCTGACTTTC.

The chain carries TRBV5-1 and TRBJ2-7, with TRBD1 matching over 9 bases. The germline V gene encodes CDR1 SGHRS and CDR2 YFSETQ. Trimming removed 0 bases from V and 6 bases from J; junction bases left unmatched: 7. There are 15 residues in the CDR3. In DNA, the CDR3 is TGCGCCAGCAGCTTGGCCGTGACAGGGGGTAGCGAGCAGTACTTC. This translates into CASSLAVTGGSEQYF.

The chain is built from TRBV19 and TRBJ2-2; TRBD1 matches at 10 bases. CDR1 and CDR2 (germline): LNHDA, SQIVND (reference sequence). Trimming removed 4 bases from V and 6 bases from J; junction bases left unmatched: 5. The CDR3 has 15 residues. The CDR3 bases are TGTGCCAGTAGTAAGGGACAGGGGTTTTCCGGGGAGCTGTTTTTT. This codes for CASSKGQGFSGELFF.

The V and J genes are TRBV28 and TRBJ1-1; maybe TRBD1 (5 bases). The CDR3 length is 16 residues. Trimming stripped 5 bases from V and 5 bases from J, with 21 bases between. Germline CDR1 and CDR2: MDHEN and SYDVKM. The CDR3 reads CASSPGWKGWETEAFF. The CDR3 region has the DNA TGTGCCAGCAGTCCCGGATGGAAGGGGTGGGAGACTGAAGCTTTCTTT.

This clone has more than one count but fewer than ten. This sequence joins TRBV25-1 and TRBJ2-5; no clear D gene. The CDR3 spans 13 residues. Germline CDR1 MGHDK, CDR2 SYGVNS. Trimming removed 5 bases at V and 7 bases at J, with 14 bases between. The CDR3 DNA sequence: TGTGCCAGCAGTAGCGAGGCAGGATGGACCCAGTACTTC. It specifies CASSSEAGWTQYF.

The rearrangement joins TRBV7-9 to TRBJ2-2; D is undetermined. Germline CDR1 reads SEHNR; CDR2 reads FQNEAQ (reference sequence). The CDR3 runs to 12 residues. The germline V and J ends were trimmed by 9 bases and 3 bases, with 8 bases remaining between them. This CDR3 reads CASSWDTGELFF. CDR3 DNA sequence: TGTGCCAGTTCGTGGGACACCGGGGAGCTGTTTTTT. The variable domain in full, completed from reference TRBV7-9 and TRBJ2-2, reads DTGVSQNPRHKITKRGQNVTFRCDPISEHNRLYWYRQTLGQGPEFLTYFQNEAQLEKSRLLSDRFSAERPKGSFSTLEIQRTEQGDSAMYLCASSWDTGELFFGEGSRLTVL.

Notes on this clone: A far larger clone lies a single base away; this is likely a read error. The J gene is TRBJ2-5, the V gene TRBV30, with 10 bases matching TRBD2. The assigned J gene may be wrong: the sequence end matches TRBJ2-7 better. The CDR3 consists of 14 residues. Germline CDR1 GTSNPN, CDR2 SVGIG (reference sequence). CDR3 amino acids: CVWSVLAGSYEQYF. The CDR3 bases are TGTGTCTGGAGTGTACTAGCGGGGTCCTACGAGCAGTACTTC.

This clone was counted a few times. The genes are TRBV27 and TRBJ2-7; TRBD1 might be the D (6 bases). The CDR3 extends over 15 amino acids. Trimming took 1 base from V and 3 from J, leaving 13 bases between them. Germline loops: CDR1 MNHEY, CDR2 SMNVEV (reference sequence). The CDR3 DNA is TGTGCCAGCAGTTTATTTTCAGGGGCCGACTACGAGCAGTACTTC. It is translated as CASSLFSGADYEQYF.

The DNA for the CDR3 is TGTGCCAGCAGCCCTTCGGGGCAGGCAATTGGAACCAAAAACATTCAGTACTTC. Translated, it gives CASSPSGQAIGTKNIQYF. The chain joins TRBV13 to TRBJ2-4; the D gene could be TRBD1 or TRBD2 (5 bases each). The CDR3 is 18 amino acids. V was trimmed by 5 bases and J by 2 bases, leaving 22 bases between them. CDR1 PRHDT and CDR2 FYEKMQ come from the germline V gene (reference sequence).

As for this clone: The sample carries other DNA sequences with the same CDR3. This chain uses TRBV18 with TRBJ2-7, with D possibly being TRBD2 (6 bases). Trimming removed 2 bases from V and 1 base from J, with 6 bases in between. The CDR3 consists of 13 residues. Germline V gene lookup returns CDR1 KGHSH and CDR2 LQKENI. This chain's CDR3 is CASSPGGSYEQYF. The CDR3 coding sequence is TGTGCCAGCTCACCAGGGGGGTCCTACGAGCAGTACTTC.

This clone was observed a handful of times. This chain connects TRBV18 to TRBJ2-5, with D maybe TRBD2 (6 bases). The CDR3 runs to 14 residues. CDR1 is KGHSH and CDR2 is LQKENI in the germline V gene. Trimming took off 3 bases at V and 11 bases at J, with 19 bases between the two ends. CDR3 DNA sequence: TGTGCCAGCTCACCTCCTCGGGACGATCGGGAGCAGTACTTC. It codes for CASSPPRDDREQYF.

The rearrangement links TRBV18 to TRBJ2-7, with 7 bases identical to TRBD1. Germline CDR1 KGHSH, CDR2 LQKENI. V gave up 3 bases and J gave up 2 bases; unmatched junction bases: 4. The CDR3 contains 14 residues. The CDR3 sequence: CASSPDGQAYEQYF. The DNA for the CDR3 is TGTGCCAGCTCACCGGATGGACAGGCCTACGAGCAGTACTTC.

The chain carries TRBV13 and TRBJ1-2; weak D call: TRBD1 (6 bases). V was pared by 8 bases and J by 0 bases, with 22 bases between. This CDR3 comprises 17 residues. Germline CDR1 PRHDT, CDR2 FYEKMQ (reference sequence). The CDR3 spells CASARGFADRSNYGYTF. In nucleotides, the CDR3 is TGTGCCAGCGCTCGGGGTTTTGCGGACAGATCTAACTATGGCTACACCTTC.

The chain joins TRBV7-3 to TRBJ2-2; a possible D gene is TRBD2 (6 bases). The CDR3 is 14 amino acids. Trimming stripped 5 bases from V and 4 bases from J, with 11 bases between. Germline V lookup: CDR1 SGHTA, CDR2 FQGTGA. CDR3 amino acids: CASSQNGGTGELFF. CDR3 nucleotides: TGTGCCAGCAGCCAGAACGGGGGCACCGGGGAGCTGTTTTTT.

J is TRBJ2-3 and V is TRBV9, with 7 bases aligning to TRBD1. J was trimmed by 2 bases and V by 5 bases; bases with no gene match: 5. This CDR3 region has 14 residues. CDR1 and CDR2 from the germline V gene are SGDLS and YYNGEE. The CDR3 DNA reads TGTGCCAGCAGTCCGGGACAGCACACAGATACGCAGTATTTT. It codes for CASSPGQHTDTQYF.

The chain uses TRBV5-8 and TRBJ1-5; tentative D call: TRBD1 (5 bases). There are 15 residues in the CDR3. Germline V gene lookup returns CDR1 SGHTS and CDR2 YDEGEE. V was trimmed by 3 bases and J by 4 bases, leaving 14 bases between them. In DNA form, the CDR3 reads TGTGCCAGCAGCTCAATTAGGGGTTCTAATCAGCCCCAGCATTTT. This gives the protein CASSSIRGSNQPQHF. Full variable domain (missing parts from reference TRBV5-8 and TRBJ1-5): EAGVTQSPTHLIKTRGQQATLRCSPISGHTSVYWYQQALGLGLQFLLWYDEGEERNRGNFPPRFSGRQFPNYSSELNVNALELEDSALYLCASSSIRGSNQPQHFGDGTRLSIL.

The rearrangement links TRBV19 to TRBJ2-7; D not resolved. CDR1 and CDR2 (germline): LNHDA, SQIVND (reference sequence). This CDR3 has 15 amino acids. Trimming took 1 base from V and 3 from J, leaving 13 bases between them. Written as DNA, the CDR3 is TGTGCCAGTAGTATAGCCGCGCAGAGGTTCTACGAGCAGTACTTC. It encodes CASSIAAQRFYEQYF.

The V call is TRBV15, the J call TRBJ2-2; either TRBD1 or TRBD2 may supply D (5 bases each). Trimming cost V 5 bases and J 5 bases, with 15 bases left between them. This CDR3 has 15 amino acids. In germline, CDR1 is LNHNV, CDR2 YYDKDF (reference sequence). The CDR3 nucleotides are TGTGCCACCAGCGGGGACCAAACAGTAACCGGGGAGCTGTTTTTT. As protein: CATSGDQTVTGELFF.

The chain couples TRBV6-1 to TRBJ2-7; D may match TRBD1 or TRBD2 (5 bases each). V was clipped by 2 bases and J by 2 bases, with 7 bases between them. Germline-derived CDR1 and CDR2 are MNHNS and SASEGT. The CDR3 is made up of 13 amino acids. The chain's CDR3 is CASSEPGPYEQYF. CDR3 coding DNA: TGTGCCAGCAGTGAACCGGGGCCCTACGAGCAGTACTTC.

V gene TRBV15 combines with J gene TRBJ1-5; a weak D match, TRBD1 (5 bases). V was pared by 1 base and J by 3 bases, with 13 bases between. Germline values: CDR1 LNHNV, CDR2 YYDKDF (reference sequence). The CDR3 runs 16 residues. CDR3: CATSRGGQGDNQPQHF. CDR3 coding DNA: TGTGCCACCAGCAGAGGAGGGCAGGGTGACAATCAGCCCCAGCATTTT.

With regard to this clone: In the same sample, other DNA sequences code for this CDR3. V is TRBV7-9 and J is TRBJ2-5; the D gene is possibly TRBD2 (5 bases). With 2 bases removed from V and 5 bases from J, the gap between germline ends came to 9 bases. Germline CDR1 is SEHNR and CDR2 is FQNEAQ (reference sequence). This CDR3 contains 13 residues. The DNA for the CDR3 is TGTGCCAGCAGCTTAACGGGCGGGGAGACCCAGTACTTC. It translates to CASSLTGGETQYF.

The chain employs TRBV13 and TRBJ2-7; D unclear. V was pared by 6 bases and J by 2 bases, with 8 bases between. CDR1 and CDR2 (germline): PRHDT, FYEKMQ (reference sequence). This CDR3 spans 12 amino acids. CDR3 nucleotides: TGTGCCAGCAGTTCAGAGCCCTACGAGCAGTACTTC. Translating it yields CASSSEPYEQYF.

The rearrangement joins TRBV11-3 to TRBJ2-3, with D possibly matching TRBD2 (6 bases). Germline-derived CDR1 and CDR2 are SGHNT and YENEEA. This CDR3 comprises 15 residues. With 6 bases removed from V and 2 bases from J, the gap between germline ends came to 15 bases. The CDR3 spells CASSSRGVATDTQYF. CDR3 sequence (DNA): TGTGCCAGCAGTTCTCGCGGGGTGGCCACAGATACGCAGTATTTT.

On this clone itself: It may be a read error: a sequence one base away is much more abundant. The chain links TRBV10-3 to TRBJ1-2, with D uncertain. The CDR3 loop spans 13 amino acids. Between the trimmed V and J ends, which lost 4 bases and 2 bases, there was a span of 8 bases. Germline CDR1 reads ENHRY; CDR2 reads SYGVKD. The DNA for the CDR3 is TGTGCCATCAGTGCAGGCCCCAACTATGGCTACACCTTC. The encoded protein is CAISAGPNYGYTF.